This T cell receptor beta chain was identified during a study of cytomegalovirus exposure and HLA in healthy donors. As for the study in general: An earlier analysis found 95 million to 140 million unique TCR beta sequences from about 190 million T cells. General study points: Reported results showed that the classifier diagnosed cytomegalovirus status with high specificity and sensitivity. V- and J-gene trimming in TCR beta was tied to a missense DCLRE1C variant by an analysis performed later. Evidence from a later analysis indicated that most CMV-associated TCR beta chains looked HLA-restricted.

Turning to this clone: Its target is unknown.

With 60 Vbeta and 13 Jbeta primers, the PCR was carried out. Clones were sequenced by immunoSEQ multiplex PCR, and TCRdb holds only the in-frame ones, with some missing. This sample contains 150,000 to 250,000 clones. The CDR3 loop spans 16 amino acids. V was shortened by 0 bases and J by 5 bases, with 17 bases between the two germline ends. Per the germline V gene, CDR1 is SGHDT and CDR2 is YYEEEE. The chain links TRBV5-6 to TRBJ1-1; D uncertain. The source material was PBMCs. The TCR comes from a boy between 5 and 17 years old in good health and CMV-seronegative. The CDR3 sequence: CASSLVLDLTRTEAFF. Written as DNA, the CDR3 is TGTGCCAGCAGCTTGGTCCTAGACTTAACGAGGACTGAAGCTTTCTTT. Based on the CDR3 plus reference TRBV5-6 and TRBJ1-1, the full variable domain is DAGVTQSPTHLIKTRGQQVTLRCSPKSGHDTVSWYQQALGQGPQFIFQYYEEEERQRGNFPDRFSGHQFPNYSSELNVNALLLGDSALYLCASSLVLDLTRTEAFFGQGTRLTVV.